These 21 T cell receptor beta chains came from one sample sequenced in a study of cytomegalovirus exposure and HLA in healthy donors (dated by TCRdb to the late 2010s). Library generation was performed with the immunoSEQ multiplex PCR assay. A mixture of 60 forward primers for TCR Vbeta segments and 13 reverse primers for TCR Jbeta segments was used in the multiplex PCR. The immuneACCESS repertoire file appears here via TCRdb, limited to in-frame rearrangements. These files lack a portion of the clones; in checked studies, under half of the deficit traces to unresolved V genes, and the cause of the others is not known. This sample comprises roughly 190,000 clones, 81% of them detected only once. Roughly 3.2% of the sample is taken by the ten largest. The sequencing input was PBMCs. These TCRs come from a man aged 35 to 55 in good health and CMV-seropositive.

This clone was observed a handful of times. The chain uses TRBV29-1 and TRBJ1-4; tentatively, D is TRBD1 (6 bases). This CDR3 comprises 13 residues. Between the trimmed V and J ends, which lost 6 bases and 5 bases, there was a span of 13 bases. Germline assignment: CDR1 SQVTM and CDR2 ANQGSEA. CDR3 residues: CSVPGTNNEKLFF. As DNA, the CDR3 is TGCAGCGTGCCCGGGACAAACAATGAAAAACTGTTTTTT. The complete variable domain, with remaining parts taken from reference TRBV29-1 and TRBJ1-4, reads SAVISQKPSRDICQRGTSLTIQCQVDSQVTMMFWYRQQPGQSLTLIATANQGSEATYESGFVIDKFPISRPNLTFSTLTVSNMSPEDSSIYLCSVPGTNNEKLFFGSGTQLSVL.

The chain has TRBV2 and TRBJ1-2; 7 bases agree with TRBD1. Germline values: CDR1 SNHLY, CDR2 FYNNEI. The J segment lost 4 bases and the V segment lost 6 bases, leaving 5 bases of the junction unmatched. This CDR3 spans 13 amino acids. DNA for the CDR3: TGTGCCAGCAGCTCACAGGGGCTCTATGGCTACACCTTC. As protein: CASSSQGLYGYTF.

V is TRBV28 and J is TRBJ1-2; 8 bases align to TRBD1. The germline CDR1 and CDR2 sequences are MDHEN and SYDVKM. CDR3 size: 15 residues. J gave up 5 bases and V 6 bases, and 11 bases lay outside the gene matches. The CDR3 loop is CASSSGTGSYYGYTF. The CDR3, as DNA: TGTGCCAGCAGCTCCGGGACAGGCTCATATTATGGCTACACCTTC.

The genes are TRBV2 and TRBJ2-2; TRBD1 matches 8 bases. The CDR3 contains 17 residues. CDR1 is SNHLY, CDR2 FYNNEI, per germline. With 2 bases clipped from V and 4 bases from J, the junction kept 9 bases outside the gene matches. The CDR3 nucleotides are TGTGCCAGCAGTGAACCAGGACAGGGTAGCTCCACCGGGGAGCTGTTTTTT. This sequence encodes CASSEPGQGSSTGELFF. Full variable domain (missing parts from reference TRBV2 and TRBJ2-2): EPEVTQTPSHQVTQMGQEVILRCVPISNHLYFYWYRQILGQKVEFLVSFYNNEISEKSEIFDDQFSVERPDGSNFTLKIRSTKLEDSAMYFCASSEPGQGSSTGELFFGEGSRLTVL.

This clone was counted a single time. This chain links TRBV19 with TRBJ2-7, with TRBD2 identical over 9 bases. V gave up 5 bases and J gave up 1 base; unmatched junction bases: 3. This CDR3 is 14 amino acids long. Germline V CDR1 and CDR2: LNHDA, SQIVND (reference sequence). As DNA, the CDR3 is TGTGCCAGTAGTCGCGGGGGGGGGTCCTACGAGCAGTACTTC. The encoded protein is CASSRGGGSYEQYF.

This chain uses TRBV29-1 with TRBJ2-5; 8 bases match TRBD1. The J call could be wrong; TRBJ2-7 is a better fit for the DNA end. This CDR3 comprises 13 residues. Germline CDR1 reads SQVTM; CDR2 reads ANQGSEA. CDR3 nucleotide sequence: TGCAGCGTTCGACAGGGGACCCTGTACGAGCAGTACTTC. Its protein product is CSVRQGTLYEQYF.

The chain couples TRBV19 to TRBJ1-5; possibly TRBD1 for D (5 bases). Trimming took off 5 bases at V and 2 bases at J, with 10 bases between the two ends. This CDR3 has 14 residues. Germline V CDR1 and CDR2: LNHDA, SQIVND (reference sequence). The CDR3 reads CASSFSRGNQPQHF. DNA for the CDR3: TGTGCCAGTAGTTTCTCCAGGGGCAATCAGCCCCAGCATTTT.

The CDR3 coding sequence is TGTGCCAGCAGCCCTAGGCGTGAGACCCAGTACTTC. It is translated as CASSPRRETQYF. J is TRBJ2-5 and V is TRBV7-2, with unresolved D. CDR1 and CDR2 from the germline V gene are SGHTA and FQGNSA. CDR3 length: 12 amino acids. Trimming stripped 5 bases from V and 5 bases from J, with 9 bases between.

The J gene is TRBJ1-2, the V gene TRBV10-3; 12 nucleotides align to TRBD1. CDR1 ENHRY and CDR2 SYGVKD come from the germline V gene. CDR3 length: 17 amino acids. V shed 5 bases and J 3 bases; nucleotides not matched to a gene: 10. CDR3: CAISFSPGTGGDYGYTF. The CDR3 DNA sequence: TGTGCCATCAGTTTTTCTCCCGGGACAGGGGGCGACTATGGCTACACCTTC.

In DNA, the CDR3 is TGTGCCAGCAGCCCCACGCCCGCGGGTTGGCGGGAGCAGTACTTC. It is translated as CASSPTPAGWREQYF. The chain carries TRBV6-5 and TRBJ2-7; TRBD2 is a possible D gene (5 bases). Germline CDR1 is MNHEY and CDR2 is SVGAGI. The germline V and J ends were trimmed by 6 bases and 7 bases, with 22 bases remaining between them. The CDR3 extends over 15 amino acids.

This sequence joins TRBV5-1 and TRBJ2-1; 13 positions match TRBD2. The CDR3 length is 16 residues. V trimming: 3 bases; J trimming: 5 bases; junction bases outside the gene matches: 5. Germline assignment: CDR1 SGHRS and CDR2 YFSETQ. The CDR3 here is CASSSRTSGGHNEQFF. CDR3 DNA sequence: TGCGCCAGCAGCTCCCGGACTAGCGGGGGACACAATGAGCAGTTCTTC.

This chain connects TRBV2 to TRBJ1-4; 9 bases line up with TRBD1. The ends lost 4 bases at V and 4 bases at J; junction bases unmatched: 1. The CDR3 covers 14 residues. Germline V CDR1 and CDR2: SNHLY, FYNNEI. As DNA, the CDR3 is TGTGCCAGCAGTGGGGACAGGGATAATGAAAAACTGTTTTTT. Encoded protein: CASSGDRDNEKLFF.

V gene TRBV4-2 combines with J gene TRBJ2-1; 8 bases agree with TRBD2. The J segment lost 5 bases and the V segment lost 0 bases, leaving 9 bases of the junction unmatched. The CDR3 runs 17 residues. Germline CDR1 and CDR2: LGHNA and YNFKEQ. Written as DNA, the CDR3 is TGTGCCAGCAGCCAAGATCGGGGTAGCGGGGACGACAATGAGCAGTTCTTC. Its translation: CASSQDRGSGDDNEQFF.

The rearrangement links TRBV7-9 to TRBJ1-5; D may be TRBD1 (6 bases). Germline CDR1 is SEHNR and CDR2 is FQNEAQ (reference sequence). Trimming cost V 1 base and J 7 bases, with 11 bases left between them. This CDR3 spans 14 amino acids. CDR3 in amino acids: CASSLVGAGQPQHF. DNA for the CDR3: TGTGCCAGCAGCTTAGTGGGGGCCGGGCAGCCCCAGCATTTT.

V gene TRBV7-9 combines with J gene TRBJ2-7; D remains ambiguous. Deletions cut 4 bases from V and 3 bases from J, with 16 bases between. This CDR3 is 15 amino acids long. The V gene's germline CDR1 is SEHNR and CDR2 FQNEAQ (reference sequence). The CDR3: CASSSPDTINYEQYF. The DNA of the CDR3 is TGTGCCAGCAGCTCCCCTGACACCATAAACTACGAGCAGTACTTC.

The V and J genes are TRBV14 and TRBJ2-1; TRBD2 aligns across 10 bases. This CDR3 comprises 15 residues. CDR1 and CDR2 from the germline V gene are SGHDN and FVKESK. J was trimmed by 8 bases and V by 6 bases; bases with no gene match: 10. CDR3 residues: CASRRREREGDEQFF. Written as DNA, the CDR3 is TGTGCCAGCAGGAGAAGGGAGCGGGAGGGTGATGAGCAGTTCTTC.

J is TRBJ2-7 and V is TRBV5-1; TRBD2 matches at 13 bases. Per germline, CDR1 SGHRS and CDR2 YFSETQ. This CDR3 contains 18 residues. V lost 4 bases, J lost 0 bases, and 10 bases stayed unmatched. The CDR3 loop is CASSARTSGSRSSYEQYF. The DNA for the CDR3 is TGCGCCAGCAGCGCCCGGACTAGCGGGAGCCGGAGCTCCTACGAGCAGTACTTC.

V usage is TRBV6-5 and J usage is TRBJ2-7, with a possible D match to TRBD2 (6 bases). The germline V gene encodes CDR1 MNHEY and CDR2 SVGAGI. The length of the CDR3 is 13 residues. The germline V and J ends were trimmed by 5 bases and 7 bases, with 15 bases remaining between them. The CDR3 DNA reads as TGTGCCAGCAGTCCACGACGGCGGGGTGAGCAGTACTTC. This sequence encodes CASSPRRRGEQYF.

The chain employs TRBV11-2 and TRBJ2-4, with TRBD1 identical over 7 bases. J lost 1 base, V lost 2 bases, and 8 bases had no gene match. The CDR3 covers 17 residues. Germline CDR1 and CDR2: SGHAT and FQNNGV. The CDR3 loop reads CASSLTRTGGAKNIQYF. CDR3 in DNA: TGTGCCAGCAGCTTAACAAGGACAGGCGGGGCCAAAAACATTCAGTACTTC.

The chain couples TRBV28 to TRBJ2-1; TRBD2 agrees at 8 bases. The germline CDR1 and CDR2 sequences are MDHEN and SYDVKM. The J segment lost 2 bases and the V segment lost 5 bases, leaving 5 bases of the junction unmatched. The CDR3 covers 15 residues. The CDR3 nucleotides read TGTGCCAGCAGTACCTCGGGAGGGCCCTACAATGAGCAGTTCTTC. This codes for CASSTSGGPYNEQFF. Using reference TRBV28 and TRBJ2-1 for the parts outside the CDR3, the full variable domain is DVKVTQSSRYLVKRTGEKVFLECVQDMDHENMFWYRQDPGLGLRLIYFSYDVKMKEKGDIPEGYSVSREKKERFSLILESASTNQTSMYLCASSTSGGPYNEQFFGPGTRLTVL.

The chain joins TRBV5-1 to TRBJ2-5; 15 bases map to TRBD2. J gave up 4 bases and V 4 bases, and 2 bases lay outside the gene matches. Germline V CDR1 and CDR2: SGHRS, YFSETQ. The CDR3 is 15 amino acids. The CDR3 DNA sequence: TGCGCCAGCAGCACGGGACTAGCGGGAGGAGAGACCCAGTACTTC. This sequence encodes CASSTGLAGGETQYF.